This is a list of T cell receptor beta chains from one sample in a study of identical twins. TCRdb independently ran MiXCR on the 5' RACE reads; one entry per CDR3 protein. The sample has hundreds of thousands of distinct CDR3 sequences; approximately 18% are singletons. The same data also contributed to another study, on T cells expressing NK-cell markers.

Source material: PBMCs. These receptors originate from a woman aged 18-29 years in good health. Both conserved end residues are trimmed from each CDR3.

TRBV7-3,SSSSGGAGAIQETQY
TRBV12-3/TRBV12-4,ASSLSGDLNTEAF
TRBV10-3,AISERLATTGELF
TRBV5-1,ASDRGGQVDTQY
TRBV20-1,SAPKDAFNEQF
TRBV20-1,SATGSPKTQY
TRBV29-1,SVGGGEETQY
TRBV12-3/TRBV12-4,ASSSTGGADTQY
TRBV12-3/TRBV12-4,ASSLGRGRMNEQY
TRBV7-2,ASIIWRAEYNEQF
TRBV6-6,ASRPTGDQPQH
TRBV12-3/TRBV12-4,ASSPEGSGREQY
TRBV28,ASSTPGEGQPQH
TRBV6-2/TRBV6-3,ASNDPRGEQY
TRBV20-1,SARGEGSTDTQY
TRBV7-8,AIIGQRSNTGELF
TRBV18,ASSNTSPETQY
TRBV12-3/TRBV12-4,ASSPGTSEL
TRBV20-1,SARAGGSPLH
TRBV10-3,AISERQGTDTQY
TRBV7-3,ASLRQGQGNTEAF
TRBV5-1,ASSLRRAGSSTGELF
TRBV24-1,ATSENSLTNEQF
TRBV29-1,SAGRGQNIQY
TRBV5-1,ASSFRRTLPTDTQY
TRBV6-1,ASSTIERGFNYGYT
TRBV6-2/TRBV6-3,ASSTLSDPFSGLRTDTQY
TRBV12-3/TRBV12-4,ASSFRQGATEAF
TRBV7-9,ASSLGAGTVRTGELF
TRBV10-3,AISETNPTGFYTEAF
TRBV7-2,ASSLAGGANEKLF
TRBV2,ASTGDRGFSYEQY
TRBV10-1,ASSGGEDPYGYT
TRBV20-1,SARGASGGANTGELF
TRBV20-1,SAPLLEPNTGELF
TRBV29-1,SVLGRPYNEQF
TRBV5-1,ASSWGRSETQY
TRBV12-3/TRBV12-4,ASSFRPGALH